This T cell receptor beta chain appears in the sequencing data of a study of cytomegalovirus exposure and HLA in healthy donors. Use of 60 Vbeta and 13 Jbeta primers characterized the PCR. Measured with immunoSEQ multiplex PCR; TCRdb has only the in-frame clones, and not every one. The sample carries just under 95,000 clones, 70% to 85% recorded once. The CDR3 totals 15 residues. In germline, CDR1 is LNHDA, CDR2 SQIVND (reference sequence). Trimming took off 3 bases at V and 2 bases at J, with 11 bases between the two ends. General observations from the study: 150 to 200 TCR beta chains were listed as cytomegalovirus-associated.

With respect to this clone: The antigen is undetermined.

The sample taken for sequencing was PBMCs. The rearrangement uses TRBV19 and TRBJ2-1, with D tentatively TRBD2 (6 bases). The sequence was collected from a human donor in good health. The CDR3 sequence: CASSIDGSPYNEQFF. The DNA for the CDR3 is TGTGCCAGTAGTATTGACGGGAGCCCCTACAATGAGCAGTTCTTC.